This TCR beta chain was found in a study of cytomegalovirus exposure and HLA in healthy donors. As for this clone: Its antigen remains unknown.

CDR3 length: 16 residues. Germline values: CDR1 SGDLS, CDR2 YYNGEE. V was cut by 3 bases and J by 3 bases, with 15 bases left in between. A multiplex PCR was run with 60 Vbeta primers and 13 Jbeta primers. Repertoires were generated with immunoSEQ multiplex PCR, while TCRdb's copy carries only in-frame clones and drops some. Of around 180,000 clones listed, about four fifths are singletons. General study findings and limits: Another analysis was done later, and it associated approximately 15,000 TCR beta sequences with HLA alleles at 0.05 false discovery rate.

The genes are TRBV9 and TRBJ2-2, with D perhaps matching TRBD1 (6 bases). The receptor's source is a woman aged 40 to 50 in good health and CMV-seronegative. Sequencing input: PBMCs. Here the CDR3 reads CASSGTTSGDTGELFF. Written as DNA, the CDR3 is TGTGCCAGCAGCGGGACCACTTCAGGGGACACCGGGGAGCTGTTTTTT.